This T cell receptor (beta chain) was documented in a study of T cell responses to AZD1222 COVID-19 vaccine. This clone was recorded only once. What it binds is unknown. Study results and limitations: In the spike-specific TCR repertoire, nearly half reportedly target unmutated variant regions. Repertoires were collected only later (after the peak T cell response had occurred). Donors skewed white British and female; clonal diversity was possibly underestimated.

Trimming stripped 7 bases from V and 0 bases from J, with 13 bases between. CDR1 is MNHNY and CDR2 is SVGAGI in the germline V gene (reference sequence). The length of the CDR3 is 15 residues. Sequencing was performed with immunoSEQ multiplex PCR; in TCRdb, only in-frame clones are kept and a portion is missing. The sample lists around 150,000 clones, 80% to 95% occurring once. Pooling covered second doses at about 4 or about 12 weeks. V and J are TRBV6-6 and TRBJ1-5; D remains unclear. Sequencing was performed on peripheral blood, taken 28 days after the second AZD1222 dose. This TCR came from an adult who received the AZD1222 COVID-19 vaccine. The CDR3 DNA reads TGTGCCAGCACCAACGGGCCTTATAGCAATCAGCCCCAGCATTTT. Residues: CASTNGPYSNQPQHF.